Listed here are 29 T cell receptor beta chains from one sample, sequenced in a study of OX40 agonist ivuxolimab in advanced cancers. Sequenced by immunoSEQ multiplex PCR; TCRdb stores in-frame clones only, minus some. The sample consists of 40,000 to 55,000 clones, about 86% of them appearing once. This specimen was CD4+ or CD8+ T cells sorted from blood, taken in a trial of the OX40 agonist ivuxolimab. The source of these receptors is an adult with an advanced solid tumor such as melanoma, head and neck, liver or kidney cancer.

This chain uses TRBV7-3 with TRBJ1-2; TRBD1 is a possible D gene (6 bases). The germline CDR1 and CDR2 sequences are SGHTA and FQGTGA. The CDR3 is 15 residues long. The germline V and J ends were trimmed by 5 bases and 1 base, with 14 bases remaining between them. Here the CDR3 DNA reads TGTGCCAGCAGCCCCGGGACACTTAATAACTATGGCTACACCTTC. Its translation: CASSPGTLNNYGYTF.

The J gene is TRBJ2-2, the V gene TRBV29-1; TRBD2 aligns across 8 bases. The CDR3 extends over 14 amino acids. Germline CDR1 is SQVTM and CDR2 is ANQGSEA. J was trimmed by 5 bases and V by 6 bases; bases with no gene match: 8. For the CDR3, the DNA is TGCAGCGTAGAGGGCGGGGGGTTAACCGGGGAGCTGTTTTTT. This translates into CSVEGGGLTGELFF.

The CDR3 DNA follows: TGCAGCGTTGAAGGCCCCAGGGACAGGGTCCACGAGCAGTACTTC. Its translation: CSVEGPRDRVHEQYF. This sequence joins TRBV29-1 and TRBJ2-7; 9 nucleotides align to TRBD1. The germline gives CDR1 SQVTM, CDR2 ANQGSEA. The CDR3 is 15 amino acids. J gave up 5 bases and V 1 base, and 9 bases lay outside the gene matches.

This sequence joins TRBV5-1 and TRBJ1-5; D is undetermined. The germline V and J ends were trimmed by 0 bases and 5 bases, with 6 bases remaining between them. Per germline, CDR1 SGHRS and CDR2 YFSETQ. The CDR3 covers 13 residues. The CDR3 reads CASSLDVDQPQHF. The CDR3 DNA follows: TGCGCCAGCAGCTTGGACGTAGATCAGCCCCAGCATTTT.

The rearrangement links TRBV6-6 to TRBJ1-2; 7 bases map to TRBD1. V lost 2 bases, J lost 4 bases, and 1 base stayed unmatched. CDR1 and CDR2 (germline): MNHNY, SVGAGI (reference sequence). The CDR3 is 13 residues long. In DNA form, the CDR3 reads TGTGCCAGCAGTTACGGGGACAGCTATGGCTACACCTTC. This sequence encodes CASSYGDSYGYTF.

The rearrangement joins TRBV2 to TRBJ2-7, with D tentatively TRBD1 (5 bases). The CDR3 totals 14 residues. Trimming removed 3 bases at V and 3 bases at J, with 12 bases between. The germline gives CDR1 SNHLY, CDR2 FYNNEI. The CDR3: CASSDYRGDYEQYF. As DNA, the CDR3 is TGTGCCAGCAGTGATTATAGGGGCGACTACGAGCAGTACTTC.

This clone was seen more than once but under ten times. The chain uses TRBV28 and TRBJ1-3; D is unclear. Germline assignment: CDR1 MDHEN and CDR2 SYDVKM. This CDR3 contains 17 residues. V was pared by 6 bases and J by 1 base, with 19 bases between. CDR3 region: CASSSFGLLTSGNTIYF. The CDR3 region has the DNA TGTGCCAGCAGCTCGTTCGGTCTTCTCACTTCTGGAAACACCATATATTTT. Filled out from reference TRBV28 and TRBJ1-3, the complete variable domain reads DVKVTQSSRYLVKRTGEKVFLECVQDMDHENMFWYRQDPGLGLRLIYFSYDVKMKEKGDIPEGYSVSREKKERFSLILESASTNQTSMYLCASSSFGLLTSGNTIYFGEGSWLTVV.

V and J are TRBV27 and TRBJ2-7, with TRBD1 identical over 9 bases. V lost 5 bases, J lost 5 bases, and 10 bases stayed unmatched. The germline CDR1 and CDR2 sequences are MNHEY and SMNVEV (reference sequence). This CDR3 has 15 amino acids. The CDR3 here is CASSPWDREFDEQYF. CDR3 coding DNA: TGTGCCAGCAGTCCGTGGGACAGGGAATTCGACGAGCAGTACTTC.

This chain joins TRBV6-1 and TRBJ1-6; D unresolved. This CDR3 has 15 residues. CDR1 and CDR2 (germline): MNHNS, SASEGT. Trimming took 5 bases from V and 3 from J, leaving 11 bases between them. In DNA, the CDR3 is TGTGCCAGCAGTAGAACAGCGAACTATAATTCACCCCTCCACTTT. It codes for CASSRTANYNSPLHF.

V usage is TRBV11-2 and J usage is TRBJ2-1; weak D call: TRBD1 (6 bases). The CDR3 is 15 residues long. Trimming cost V 5 bases and J 6 bases, with 17 bases left between them. Germline loops: CDR1 SGHAT, CDR2 FQNNGV. CDR3: CASSRPHRVGNEQFF. The CDR3 DNA is TGTGCCAGCAGCCGACCCCACAGGGTGGGCAATGAGCAGTTCTTC.

The V call is TRBV28, the J call TRBJ1-4; a weak D match, TRBD1 (5 bases). Germline V gives CDR1 MDHEN, CDR2 SYDVKM. The CDR3 is 17 amino acids. The V end lost 7 bases, the J end lost 8 bases, and 26 bases lay between the germline ends. This CDR3 is CASKVQGRFRRREKLFF. CDR3 DNA: TGTGCCAGCAAAGTCCAGGGACGCTTTCGAAGAAGGGAAAAACTGTTTTTT.

This chain links TRBV18 with TRBJ2-7; no definite D call. V was shortened by 2 bases and J by 6 bases, with 17 bases between the two germline ends. Germline V lookup: CDR1 KGHSH, CDR2 LQKENI. This CDR3 is built from 15 residues. In DNA, the CDR3 is TGTGCCAGCTCACCAAGTGGGCAGGTTACGGTCGAGCAGTACTTC. Residues: CASSPSGQVTVEQYF. Complete variable domain (other parts from reference TRBV18 and TRBJ2-7): NAGVMQNPRHLVRRRGQEARLRCSPMKGHSHVYWYRQLPEEGLKFMVYLQKENIIDESGMPKERFSAEFPKEGPSILRIQQVVRGDSAAYFCASSPSGQVTVEQYFGPGTRLTVT.

The chain employs TRBV5-4 and TRBJ1-1; TRBD1 is a possible D gene (5 bases). Germline CDR1 and CDR2: SGHNT and YYREEE (reference sequence). The CDR3 is made up of 15 amino acids. Trimming removed 2 bases at V and 1 base at J, with 12 bases between. This CDR3 is CASSLGGTENTEAFF. For the CDR3, the DNA is TGTGCCAGCAGCTTAGGCGGGACGGAGAACACTGAAGCTTTCTTT.

V and J are TRBV2 and TRBJ2-3; 10 bases match TRBD2. Trimming at V came to 2 bases and at J to 1 base, leaving 12 bases not matched to a gene. Germline CDR1 SNHLY, CDR2 FYNNEI. There are 19 residues in the CDR3. The CDR3 spells CASSEQAVGGTSGTDTQYF. In DNA form, the CDR3 reads TGTGCCAGCAGTGAACAGGCAGTCGGCGGGACTAGCGGCACAGATACGCAGTATTTT.

This chain connects TRBV6-1 to TRBJ1-2, with TRBD1 matching 7 bases. After removal of 0 bases from V and 0 bases from J, the junction contained 13 bases not matched to a gene. CDR3 length equals 19 residues. Germline CDR1 MNHNS, CDR2 SASEGT. The CDR3 sequence: CASSEAERGRWGANYGYTF. The CDR3 bases are TGTGCCAGCAGTGAAGCCGAAAGGGGGCGCTGGGGGGCTAACTATGGCTACACCTTC.

The chain combines TRBV6-5 with TRBJ1-5; D is undetermined. The CDR3 has 14 residues. The germline V and J ends were trimmed by 6 bases and 0 bases, with 9 bases remaining between them. Germline V gene sequence: CDR1 MNHEY, CDR2 SVGAGI. The chain's CDR3 is CASSPGDSNQPQHF. CDR3 nucleotide sequence: TGTGCCAGCAGCCCGGGTGATAGCAATCAGCCCCAGCATTTT.

The chain combines TRBV5-4 with TRBJ2-5; D assignment may be TRBD1 or TRBD2 (7 bases each). The CDR3 totals 14 residues. The V end was cut by 4 bases, the J end by 5 bases, with 15 bases between. Germline values: CDR1 SGHNT, CDR2 YYREEE (reference sequence). The CDR3 spells CASSDDREGETQYF. CDR3 DNA sequence: TGTGCCAGCAGCGACGACAGGGAGGGGGAGACCCAGTACTTC.

This clone occurred once. The chain joins TRBV5-1 to TRBJ2-7, with 10 nucleotides matching TRBD1. This CDR3 is built from 15 residues. Trimming removed 4 bases from V and 6 bases from J; junction bases left unmatched: 10. Germline CDR1 is SGHRS and CDR2 is YFSETQ. The CDR3 loop is CASSPDRGSSGEQYF. CDR3 sequence (DNA): TGCGCCAGCAGCCCGGACAGGGGGTCTTCGGGCGAGCAGTACTTC.

This chain connects TRBV2 to TRBJ1-2; D is unresolved. CDR3 length: 12 residues. The V gene lost 6 bases and the J gene lost 8 bases, with 13 bases spanning the gap. Per the germline V gene, CDR1 is SNHLY and CDR2 is FYNNEI. CDR3 DNA sequence: TGTGCCAGCAGGGCCGGACGGGCGGGCTACACCTTC. Its translation: CASRAGRAGYTF.

V usage is TRBV7-2 and J usage is TRBJ1-1; TRBD1 agrees at 9 bases. Germline V gene sequence: CDR1 SGHTA, CDR2 FQGNSA. Trimming cost V 6 bases and J 3 bases; bases outside gene matches: 8. The CDR3 is 15 amino acids. CDR3 nucleotide sequence: TGTGCCAGCAGAAGACAGGGGGGCCGGGACACTGAAGCTTTCTTT. Protein: CASRRQGGRDTEAFF.

The rearrangement links TRBV23-1 to TRBJ1-5; 8 bases agree with TRBD1. TRBV23-1 is identified as an open reading frame with a role that is uncertain. V gave up 4 bases and J gave up 10 bases; unmatched junction bases: 18. The CDR3 covers 17 residues. Here the CDR3 DNA reads TGCGCCAGCAGTCCCCTTGAATACGGACAGGGTTTGATACCCCAGCATTTT. This encodes CASSPLEYGQGLIPQHF.

This chain links TRBV10-1 with TRBJ1-3; D unresolved. CDR1 and CDR2 (germline): WNHNN, SYGVQD (reference sequence). The V end was cut by 3 bases, the J end by 1 base, with 7 bases between. CDR3 length equals 14 residues. This CDR3 is CASSDGLSGNTIYF. In DNA form, the CDR3 reads TGCGCCAGCAGTGACGGGTTATCTGGAAACACCATATATTTT.

V gene TRBV7-3 combines with J gene TRBJ1-2, with 7 nucleotides matching TRBD1. Per the germline V gene, CDR1 is SGHTA and CDR2 is FQGTGA. J lost 1 base, V lost 6 bases, and 8 bases had no gene match. The CDR3 runs 15 residues. The DNA of the CDR3 is TGTGCCAGCAGTTTACTAGGGACAGATAACTATGGCTACACCTTC. Amino acids: CASSLLGTDNYGYTF.

The chain joins TRBV27 to TRBJ2-2, with 9 bases matching TRBD1. Germline-derived CDR1 and CDR2 are MNHEY and SMNVEV (reference sequence). This CDR3 is built from 15 residues. V dropped 2 bases and J dropped 10; count of bases not matched to a gene: 8. The CDR3 sequence is CASSLGTGWSVELFF. The CDR3 DNA sequence: TGTGCCAGCAGTTTAGGGACAGGGTGGTCAGTGGAGCTGTTTTTT.

The CDR3 reads CASSERGFPYEQYF. In nucleotides, the CDR3 is TGTGCCAGCTCAGAGAGGGGGTTTCCCTACGAGCAGTACTTC. The V gene is TRBV18, the J gene TRBJ2-7; TRBD1 might be the D (6 bases). Germline V gene data show CDR1 as KGHSH and CDR2 as LQKENI. V lost 5 bases to trimming and J lost 2 bases, with 13 bases between them. The CDR3 is 14 residues long.

CDR3 bases: TGCGCCAGCAGCTTGGACCGCTCCTACAATGAGCAGTTCTTC. Its protein is CASSLDRSYNEQFF. The chain combines TRBV5-1 with TRBJ2-1, with no clear D. Germline CDR1 and CDR2: SGHRS and YFSETQ. The CDR3 contains 14 residues. V was shortened by 0 bases and J by 0 bases, with 4 bases between the two germline ends.

The chain has TRBV27 and TRBJ2-5; no definite D call. Trimming pared 0 bases from V and 2 bases from J, leaving 4 bases between. The CDR3 runs 13 residues. The germline V gene has CDR1 MNHEY and CDR2 SMNVEV (reference sequence). CDR3 sequence reads: CASSLSRQETQYF. The CDR3 DNA reads TGTGCCAGCAGTTTATCCCGACAAGAGACCCAGTACTTC.

The chain joins TRBV9 to TRBJ1-2; 11 bases fit TRBD1. The V gene's germline CDR1 is SGDLS and CDR2 YYNGEE. The CDR3 loop spans 14 amino acids. V shed 2 bases and J 8 bases; nucleotides not matched to a gene: 5. The CDR3 bases are TGTGCCAGCAGCGTTGGACAGGGGGCAGAGGGCTACACCTTC. This sequence encodes CASSVGQGAEGYTF.

This chain joins TRBV19 and TRBJ1-6; D possibly corresponds to TRBD1 (5 bases). The germline gives CDR1 LNHDA, CDR2 SQIVND (reference sequence). The V end was cut by 3 bases, the J end by 10 bases, with 13 bases between. CDR3 size: 14 residues. The CDR3 DNA reads TGTGCCAGTAGTATTAGTAGGGGCAGCTCACCCCTCCACTTT. This gives the protein CASSISRGSSPLHF.